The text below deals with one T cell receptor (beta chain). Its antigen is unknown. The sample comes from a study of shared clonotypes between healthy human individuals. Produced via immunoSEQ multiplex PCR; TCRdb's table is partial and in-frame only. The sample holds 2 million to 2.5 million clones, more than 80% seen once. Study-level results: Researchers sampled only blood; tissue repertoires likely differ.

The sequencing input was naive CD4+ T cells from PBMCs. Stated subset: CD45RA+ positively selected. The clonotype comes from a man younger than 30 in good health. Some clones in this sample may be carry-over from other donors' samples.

The CDR3 coding sequence is TGTGCCAGTAGTACCAGGAGAATCTCTGGAAACACCATATATTTT. It is translated as CASSTRRISGNTIYF. J is TRBJ1-3 and V is TRBV19; no definite D call. Trimming stripped 4 bases from V and 0 bases from J, with 10 bases between. The CDR3 runs to 15 residues. Germline CDR1 and CDR2: LNHDA and SQIVND (reference sequence).